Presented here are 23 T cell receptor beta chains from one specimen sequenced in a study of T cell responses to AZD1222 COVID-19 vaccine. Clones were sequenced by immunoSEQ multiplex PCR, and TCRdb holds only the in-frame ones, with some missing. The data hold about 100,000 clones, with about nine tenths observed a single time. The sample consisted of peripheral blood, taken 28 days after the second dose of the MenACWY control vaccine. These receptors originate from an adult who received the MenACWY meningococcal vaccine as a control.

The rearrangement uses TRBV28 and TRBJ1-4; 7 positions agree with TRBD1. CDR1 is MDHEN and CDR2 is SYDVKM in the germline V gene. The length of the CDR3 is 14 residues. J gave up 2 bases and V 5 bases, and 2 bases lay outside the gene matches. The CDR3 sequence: CASSTGQTNEKLFF. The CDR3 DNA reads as TGTGCCAGCAGTACGGGACAGACTAATGAAAAACTGTTTTTT.

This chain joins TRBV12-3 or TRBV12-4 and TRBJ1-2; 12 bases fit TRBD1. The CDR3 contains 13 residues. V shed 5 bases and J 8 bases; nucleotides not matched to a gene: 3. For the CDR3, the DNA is TGTGCCAGCAGTCGGGACAGGGGGCGCGGCTACACCTTC. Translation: CASSRDRGRGYTF.

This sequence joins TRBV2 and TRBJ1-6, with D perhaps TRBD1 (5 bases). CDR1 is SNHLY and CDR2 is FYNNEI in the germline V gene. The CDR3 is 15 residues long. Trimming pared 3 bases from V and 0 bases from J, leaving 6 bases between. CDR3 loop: CASSDGGSYNSPLHF. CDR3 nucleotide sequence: TGTGCCAGCAGTGATGGGGGCTCCTATAATTCACCCCTCCACTTT.

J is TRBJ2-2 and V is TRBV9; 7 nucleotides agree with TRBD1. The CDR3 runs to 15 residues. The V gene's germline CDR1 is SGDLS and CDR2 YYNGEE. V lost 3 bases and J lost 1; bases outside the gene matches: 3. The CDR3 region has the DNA TGTGCCAGCAGCGCCGGGGACAGGAACACCGGGGAGCTGTTTTTT. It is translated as CASSAGDRNTGELFF.

The CDR3 here is CASSPSSRSSYNSPLHF. DNA of the CDR3: TGTGCCAGCTCACCTTCTTCGCGGAGCTCCTATAATTCACCCCTCCACTTT. The chain links TRBV18 to TRBJ1-6, with D hard to call. Trimming took off 3 bases at V and 0 bases at J, with 12 bases between the two ends. CDR1 and CDR2 (germline): KGHSH, LQKENI. CDR3 length: 17 amino acids.

As DNA, the CDR3 is TGTGCCACCCGGGACAGGGGTGTAACCGGGGAGCTGTTTTTT. Protein: CATRDRGVTGELFF. The chain uses TRBV2 and TRBJ2-2, with 10 positions matching TRBD1. Germline CDR1 is SNHLY and CDR2 is FYNNEI. There are 14 residues in the CDR3. V lost 10 bases to trimming and J lost 5 bases; unmatched junction nucleotides: 7.

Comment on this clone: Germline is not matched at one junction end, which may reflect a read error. The CDR3 bases are TGTGCTAGCAGCCCGGGGCTGAACGGCGAGCAGTACTTC. Encoded protein: CASSPGLNGEQYF. The rearrangement links TRBV7-7 to TRBJ2-7; D possibly matches TRBD1 or TRBD2 (5 bases each). The germline gives CDR1 SSHAT, CDR2 FNYEAQ (reference sequence). This CDR3 region has 13 residues.

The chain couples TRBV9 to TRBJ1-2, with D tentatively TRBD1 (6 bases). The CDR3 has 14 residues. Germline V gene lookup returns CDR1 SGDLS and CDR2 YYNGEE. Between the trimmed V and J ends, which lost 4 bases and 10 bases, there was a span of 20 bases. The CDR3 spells CASSQGGGTPYYTF. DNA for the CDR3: TGTGCCAGCAGCCAGGGTGGGGGGACACCTTACTACACCTTC.

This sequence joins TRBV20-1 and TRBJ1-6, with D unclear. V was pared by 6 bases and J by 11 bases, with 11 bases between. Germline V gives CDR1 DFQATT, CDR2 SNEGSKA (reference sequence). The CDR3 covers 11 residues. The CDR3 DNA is TGCAGTGCCCCTCTAGGGACACCCCTCCACTTT. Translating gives CSAPLGTPLHF.

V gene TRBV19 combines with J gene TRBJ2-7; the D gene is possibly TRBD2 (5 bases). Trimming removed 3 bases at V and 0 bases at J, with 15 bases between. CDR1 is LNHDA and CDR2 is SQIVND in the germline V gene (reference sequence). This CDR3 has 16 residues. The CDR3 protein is CASSIGGFESSYEQYF. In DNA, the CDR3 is TGTGCCAGTAGTATCGGAGGTTTCGAGTCCTCCTACGAGCAGTACTTC.

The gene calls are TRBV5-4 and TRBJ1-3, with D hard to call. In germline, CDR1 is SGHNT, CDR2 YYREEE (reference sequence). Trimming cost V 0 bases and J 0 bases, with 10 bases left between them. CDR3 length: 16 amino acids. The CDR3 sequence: CASSLGGRSSGNTIYF. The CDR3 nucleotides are TGTGCCAGCAGCTTGGGTGGCAGAAGCTCTGGAAACACCATATATTTT.

The CDR3 region has the DNA TGTGCCACCACGACAGGGAAGTACGAGCAGTACTTC. It encodes CATTTGKYEQYF. The genes are TRBV28 and TRBJ2-7; 7 positions match TRBD1. The CDR3 is made up of 12 amino acids. V shed 10 bases, J shed 4 bases, and the junction held 7 bases outside the gene matches. Germline V gene sequence: CDR1 MDHEN, CDR2 SYDVKM.

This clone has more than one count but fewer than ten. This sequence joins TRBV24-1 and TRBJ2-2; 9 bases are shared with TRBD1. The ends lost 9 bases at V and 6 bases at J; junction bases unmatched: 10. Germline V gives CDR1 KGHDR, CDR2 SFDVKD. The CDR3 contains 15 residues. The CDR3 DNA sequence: TGTGCCACCGGTCTAGGACAGGGGTCCCCCGGGGAGCTGTTTTTT. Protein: CATGLGQGSPGELFF.

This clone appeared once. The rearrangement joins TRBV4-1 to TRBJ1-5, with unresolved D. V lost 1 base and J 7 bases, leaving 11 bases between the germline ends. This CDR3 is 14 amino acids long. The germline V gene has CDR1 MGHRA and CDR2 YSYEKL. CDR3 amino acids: CASSQVARVQPQHF. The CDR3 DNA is TGCGCCAGCAGCCAAGTTGCGCGGGTGCAGCCCCAGCATTTT.

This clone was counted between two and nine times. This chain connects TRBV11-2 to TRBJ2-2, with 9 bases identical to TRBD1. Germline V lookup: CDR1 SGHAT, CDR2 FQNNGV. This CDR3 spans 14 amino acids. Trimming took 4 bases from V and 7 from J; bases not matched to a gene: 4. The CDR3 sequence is CASSWGQGGGELFF. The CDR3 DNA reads TGTGCCAGCAGCTGGGGACAGGGCGGCGGGGAGCTGTTTTTT.

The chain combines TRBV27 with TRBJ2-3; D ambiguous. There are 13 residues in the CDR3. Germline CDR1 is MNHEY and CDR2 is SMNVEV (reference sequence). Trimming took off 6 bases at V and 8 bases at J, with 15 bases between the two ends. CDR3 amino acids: CASRGTSHGTQYF. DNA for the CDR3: TGTGCCAGCAGGGGTACATCACACGGTACGCAGTATTTT.

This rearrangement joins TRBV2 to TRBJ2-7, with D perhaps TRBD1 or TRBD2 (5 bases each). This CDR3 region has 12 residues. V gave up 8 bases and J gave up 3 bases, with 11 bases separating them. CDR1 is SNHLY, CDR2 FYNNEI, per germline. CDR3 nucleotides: TGTGCCAGCGGACTTACAGGCTACGAGCAGTACTTC. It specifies CASGLTGYEQYF.

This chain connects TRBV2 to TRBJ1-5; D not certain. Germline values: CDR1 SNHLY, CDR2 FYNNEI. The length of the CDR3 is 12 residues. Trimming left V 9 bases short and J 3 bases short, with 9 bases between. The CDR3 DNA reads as TGTGCCAGTCAAAAGGTCAATCAGCCCCAGCATTTT. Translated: CASQKVNQPQHF.

In nucleotides, the CDR3 is TGTGCCAGCAGAAGGACAGGGATAACAGATACGCAGTATTTT. It specifies CASRRTGITDTQYF. The chain couples TRBV28 to TRBJ2-3; 8 positions agree with TRBD1. Per germline, CDR1 MDHEN and CDR2 SYDVKM. The V segment lost 6 bases and the J segment 3 bases; nucleotides outside the gene matches: 5. This CDR3 spans 14 amino acids.

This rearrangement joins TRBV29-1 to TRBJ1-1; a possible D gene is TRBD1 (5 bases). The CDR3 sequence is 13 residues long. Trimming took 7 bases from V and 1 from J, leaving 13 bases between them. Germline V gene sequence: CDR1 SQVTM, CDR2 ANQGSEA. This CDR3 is CSAEKTANTEAFF. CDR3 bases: TGCAGCGCCGAAAAGACAGCGAACACTGAAGCTTTCTTT.

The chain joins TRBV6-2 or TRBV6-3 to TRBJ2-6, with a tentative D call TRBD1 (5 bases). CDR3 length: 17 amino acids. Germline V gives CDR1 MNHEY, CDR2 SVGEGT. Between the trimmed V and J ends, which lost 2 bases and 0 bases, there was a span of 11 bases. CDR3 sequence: CASSYRGTGSGANVLTF. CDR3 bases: TGTGCCAGCAGTTACAGGGGAACTGGCTCTGGGGCCAACGTCCTGACTTTC.

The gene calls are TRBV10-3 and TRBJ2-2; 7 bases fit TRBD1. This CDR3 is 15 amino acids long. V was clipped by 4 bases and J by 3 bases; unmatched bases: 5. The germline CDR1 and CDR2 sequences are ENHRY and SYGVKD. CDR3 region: CAISAEGGDTGELFF. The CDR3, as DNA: TGTGCCATCAGTGCGGAAGGGGGCGACACCGGGGAGCTGTTTTTT.

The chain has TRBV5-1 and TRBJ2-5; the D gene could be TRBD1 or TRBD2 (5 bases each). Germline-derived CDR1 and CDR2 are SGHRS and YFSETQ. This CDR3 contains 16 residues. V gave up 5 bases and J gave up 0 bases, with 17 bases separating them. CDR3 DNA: TGCGCCAGCAGACTGGGGTCCGGGGCCGACCAAGAGACCCAGTACTTC. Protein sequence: CASRLGSGADQETQYF. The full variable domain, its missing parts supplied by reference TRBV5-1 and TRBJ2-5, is KAGVTQTPRYLIKTRGQQVTLSCSPISGHRSVSWYQQTPGQGLQFLFEYFSETQRNKGNFPGRFSGRQFSNSRSEMNVSTLELGDSALYLCASRLGSGADQETQYFGPGTRLLVL.